There are many counts of the clone carrying this T cell receptor beta chain. What it recognizes is unknown. The sample originates from a study of T-cell reconstitution after alpha-beta-depleted transplantation in children. Broader study findings: Diversity and T-cell counts at one year after transplant derived mostly from new T cells.

Researchers prepared the TCRbeta library using unique molecular identifiers, the study reports. TCRdb passed the PCR reads through MiXCR, listing each CDR3 protein once. This table has 95,000 to 120,000 distinct CDR3 sequences, about 6% appearing once. Sequenced here: PBMCs, mostly from graft donor cells, sampled 360 days after TCRalphabeta/CD19-depleted stem cell transplant. The sequence was collected from a male patient between 2 and 10 years old who had a stem cell transplant for acute lymphoblastic leukemia, so the T cells may come from the graft donor.

Here the CDR3 DNA reads TGTGCCAGCAGCTTGACAGGGAGTGGGTATTATGGCTACACCTTC. Protein sequence: CASSLTGSGYYGYTF. The chain combines TRBV11-2 with TRBJ1-2; TRBD1 agrees at 7 bases. This CDR3 comprises 15 residues. Trimming cost V 3 bases and J 5 bases; bases outside gene matches: 9. Germline-derived CDR1 and CDR2 are SGHAT and FQNNGV.